The 13 T cell receptor beta chains below come from one sample, sequenced in a study of blood T cells in healthy people across ages. Primers used in a second PCR of roughly 7 to 12 cycles were a sample-barcoded 5' primer and a J-beta primer mix. TCRdb processed the 5' RACE reads anew with MiXCR; each CDR3 protein has one entry. The sample yields 1.5 million or so distinct CDR3 sequences, roughly 43% seen once. The sample consisted of blood. The receptors were gathered from a woman aged 18-29 years in good health.

V is TRBV4-1 and J is TRBJ2-1; the D gene could be TRBD1 or TRBD2 (5 bases each). The CDR3 extends over 15 amino acids. V shed 4 bases and J shed 10 bases, with 20 bases lying between them. Germline V gene sequence: CDR1 MGHRA, CDR2 YSYEKL. CDR3 protein: CASSLKGSRPGEQFF. In DNA form, the CDR3 reads TGCGCCAGCAGCCTAAAGGGGTCGCGACCGGGGGAGCAGTTCTTC.

This clonotype was picked up a small number of times. CDR3 DNA: TGTGCCAGTAGTATAGATCCTAGGGGACGTTCTGGGGCCAACGTCCTGACTTTC. Residues: CASSIDPRGRSGANVLTF. The genes are TRBV19 and TRBJ2-6, with D possibly being TRBD1 or TRBD2 (5 bases each). Germline CDR1 and CDR2: LNHDA and SQIVND (reference sequence). Trimming removed 0 bases at V and 1 base at J, with 13 bases between. The CDR3 spans 18 residues.

The V and J genes are TRBV5-4 and TRBJ1-1, with D possibly TRBD1 on 5 matching bases. There are 15 residues in the CDR3. Trimming pared 3 bases from V and 0 bases from J, leaving 12 bases between. The V gene's germline CDR1 is SGHNT and CDR2 YYREEE (reference sequence). Written as DNA, the CDR3 is TGTGCCAGCAGCTCTGGGGACGGAATGAACACTGAAGCTTTCTTT. Translating it yields CASSSGDGMNTEAFF.

This chain links TRBV7-9 with TRBJ2-7; 12 bases are shared with TRBD2. The CDR3 covers 16 residues. V dropped 1 base and J dropped 1; count of bases not matched to a gene: 2. CDR1 and CDR2 from the germline V gene are SEHNR and FQNEAQ (reference sequence). CDR3 nucleotide sequence: TGTGCCAGCAGCTTAGGGCTAGCGGGAGGGTCCTACGAGCAGTACTTC. It is translated as CASSLGLAGGSYEQYF.

Concerning this clonotype itself: The junction shows a germline mismatch at one end, possibly a read error. This chain connects TRBV9 to TRBJ2-7; D is undetermined. The CDR3 extends over 13 amino acids. Germline V gene sequence: CDR1 SGDLS, CDR2 YYNGEE. The CDR3 bases are TGTGCCAGAAGCGTAGATTCCCCCTACGAGCAGTACTTC. This sequence encodes CARSVDSPYEQYF.

The chain recombines TRBV5-1 with TRBJ1-6, with a possible D match to TRBD1 (6 bases). The length of the CDR3 is 17 residues. Germline assignment: CDR1 SGHRS and CDR2 YFSETQ. V lost 0 bases and J lost 7, with 17 bases in between. CDR3 amino acids: CASSLERSGQPNSPLHF. The CDR3 DNA sequence: TGCGCCAGCAGCTTGGAACGAAGTGGACAGCCAAATTCACCCCTCCACTTT.

This chain links TRBV28 with TRBJ1-5; perhaps TRBD1 as D (5 bases). Germline lookup yields CDR1 MDHEN and CDR2 SYDVKM. Between the trimmed V and J ends, which lost 5 bases and 4 bases, there was a span of 18 bases. This CDR3 contains 16 residues. CDR3 bases: TGTGCCAGCAGTGGGTCGGGAGGGGTGACGAATCAGCCCCAGCATTTT. Protein product: CASSGSGGVTNQPQHF.

This clonotype has just one count. This may come from a read error, since a much larger clone is one base off. The genes are TRBV29-1 and TRBJ1-2; possibly TRBD1 for D (5 bases). The CDR3 totals 13 residues. Germline-derived CDR1 and CDR2 are SQVTM and ANQGSEA. The CDR3 DNA reads as TGCATCGGGACCGGCGGGGAGCTACAGGGCTACACCTTC. This encodes CIGTGGELQGYTF. Supplemented by reference TRBV29-1 and TRBJ1-2, the full variable domain reads SAVISQKPSRDICQRGTSLTIQCQVDSQVTMMFWYRQQPGQSLTLIATANQGSEATYESGFVIDKFPISRPNLTFSTLTVSNMSPEDSSIYLCIGTGGELQGYTFGSGTRLTVV.

The chain employs TRBV4-1 and TRBJ2-4, with D unclear. CDR3 length: 15 amino acids. Germline V gene sequence: CDR1 MGHRA, CDR2 YSYEKL. V lost 4 bases to trimming and J lost 0 bases, with 10 bases between them. The CDR3 protein is CASSPWNLAKNIQYF. The CDR3 nucleotides read TGCGCCAGCAGCCCCTGGAACCTAGCCAAAAACATTCAGTACTTC.

The sample holds one count of this clonotype. This sequence joins TRBV2 and TRBJ1-1; the D is unclear. This CDR3 spans 12 amino acids. Per the germline V gene, CDR1 is SNHLY and CDR2 is FYNNEI. Trimming took 10 bases from V and 5 from J, leaving 14 bases between them. This CDR3 is CATSPFGTEAFF. DNA for the CDR3: TGTGCCACCAGCCCCTTTGGGACTGAAGCTTTCTTT.

The J gene is TRBJ1-3, the V gene TRBV30, with 7 bases aligning to TRBD1. The V and J ends lost 8 bases and 0 bases, in that order; junction bases with no gene match: 7. CDR3 length equals 14 residues. Germline CDR1 reads GTSNPN; CDR2 reads SVGIG (reference sequence). As DNA, the CDR3 is TGTGCCAGATCACAGGGGTCCTCTGGAAACACCATATATTTT. Residues: CARSQGSSGNTIYF.

In regard to this clonotype: This may be a read error, as it is one base from a much larger clone. The chain recombines TRBV5-1 with TRBJ2-5; D is uncertain. V was trimmed by 0 bases and J by 11 bases, leaving 8 bases between them. This CDR3 has 11 amino acids. From germline, CDR1 is SGHRS and CDR2 YFSETQ. In DNA form, the CDR3 reads TGCGCCAGCAGCTTGGGGGTCCAGCAGTACTTC. It codes for CASSLGVQQYF.

In its sample, this clonotype was seen many times. The V call is TRBV29-1, the J call TRBJ2-7; 15 bases line up with TRBD2. Germline V CDR1 and CDR2: SQVTM, ANQGSEA. Trimming removed 4 bases from V and 1 base from J; junction bases left unmatched: 5. The CDR3 has 16 residues. CDR3 amino acids: CSVAGLAGGGSYEQYF. Here the CDR3 DNA reads TGCAGCGTTGCGGGACTAGCGGGAGGCGGATCCTACGAGCAGTACTTC.